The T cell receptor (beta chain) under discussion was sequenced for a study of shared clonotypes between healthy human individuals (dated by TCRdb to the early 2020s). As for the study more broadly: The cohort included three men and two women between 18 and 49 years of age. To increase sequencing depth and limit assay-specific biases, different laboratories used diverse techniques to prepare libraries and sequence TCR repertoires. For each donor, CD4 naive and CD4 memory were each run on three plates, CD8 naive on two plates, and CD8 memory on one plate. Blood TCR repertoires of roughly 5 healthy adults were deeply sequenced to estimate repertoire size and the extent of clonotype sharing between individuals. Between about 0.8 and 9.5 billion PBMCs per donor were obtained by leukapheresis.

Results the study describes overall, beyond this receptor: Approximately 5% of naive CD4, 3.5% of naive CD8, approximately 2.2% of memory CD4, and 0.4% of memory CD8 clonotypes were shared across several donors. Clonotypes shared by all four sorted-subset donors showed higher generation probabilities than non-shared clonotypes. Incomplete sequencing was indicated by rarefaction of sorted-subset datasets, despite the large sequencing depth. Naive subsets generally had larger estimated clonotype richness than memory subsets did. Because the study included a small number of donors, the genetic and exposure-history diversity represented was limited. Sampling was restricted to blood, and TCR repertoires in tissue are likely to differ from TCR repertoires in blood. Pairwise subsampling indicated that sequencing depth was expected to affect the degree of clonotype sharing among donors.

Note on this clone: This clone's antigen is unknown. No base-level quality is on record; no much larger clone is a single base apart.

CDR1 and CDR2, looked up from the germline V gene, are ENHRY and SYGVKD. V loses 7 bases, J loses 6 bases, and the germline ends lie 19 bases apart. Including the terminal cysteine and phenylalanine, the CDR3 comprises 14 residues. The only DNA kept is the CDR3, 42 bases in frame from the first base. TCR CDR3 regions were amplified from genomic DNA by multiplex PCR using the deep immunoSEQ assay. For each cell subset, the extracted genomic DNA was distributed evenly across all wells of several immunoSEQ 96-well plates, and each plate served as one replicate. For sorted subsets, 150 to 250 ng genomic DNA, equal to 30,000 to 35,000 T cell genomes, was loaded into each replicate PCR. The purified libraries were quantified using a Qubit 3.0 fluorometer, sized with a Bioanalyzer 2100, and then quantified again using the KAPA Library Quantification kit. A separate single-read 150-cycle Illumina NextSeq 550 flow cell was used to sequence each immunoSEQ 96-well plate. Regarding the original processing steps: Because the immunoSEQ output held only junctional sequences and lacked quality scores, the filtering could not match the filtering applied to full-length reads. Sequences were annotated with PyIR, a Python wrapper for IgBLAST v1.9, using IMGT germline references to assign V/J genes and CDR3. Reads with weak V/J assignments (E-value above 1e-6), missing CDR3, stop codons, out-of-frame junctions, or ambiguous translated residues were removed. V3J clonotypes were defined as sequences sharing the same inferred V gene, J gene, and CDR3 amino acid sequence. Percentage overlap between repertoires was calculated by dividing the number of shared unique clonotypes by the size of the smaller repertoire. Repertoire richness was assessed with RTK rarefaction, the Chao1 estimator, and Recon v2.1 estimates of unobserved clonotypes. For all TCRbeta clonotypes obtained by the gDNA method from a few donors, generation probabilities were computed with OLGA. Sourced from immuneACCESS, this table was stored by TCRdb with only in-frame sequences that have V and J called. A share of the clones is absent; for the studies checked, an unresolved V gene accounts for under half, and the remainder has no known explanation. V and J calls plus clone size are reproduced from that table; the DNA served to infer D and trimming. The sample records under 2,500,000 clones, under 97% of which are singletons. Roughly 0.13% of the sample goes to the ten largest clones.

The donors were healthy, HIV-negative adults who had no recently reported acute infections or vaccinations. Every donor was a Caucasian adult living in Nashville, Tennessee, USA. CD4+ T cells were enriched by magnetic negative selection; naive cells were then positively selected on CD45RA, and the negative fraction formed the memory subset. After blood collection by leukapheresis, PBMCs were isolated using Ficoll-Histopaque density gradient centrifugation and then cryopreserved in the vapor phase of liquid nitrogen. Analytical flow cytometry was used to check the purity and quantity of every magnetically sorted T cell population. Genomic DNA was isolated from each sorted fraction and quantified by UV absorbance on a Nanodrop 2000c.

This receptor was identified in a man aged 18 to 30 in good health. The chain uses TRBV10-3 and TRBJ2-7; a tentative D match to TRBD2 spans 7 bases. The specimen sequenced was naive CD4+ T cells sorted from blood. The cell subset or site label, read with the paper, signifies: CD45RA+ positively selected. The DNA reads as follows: TGTGCCATCAACGGACGGGGGGCTGGGGCCGAGCAGTACTTC. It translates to CAINGRGAGAEQYF.